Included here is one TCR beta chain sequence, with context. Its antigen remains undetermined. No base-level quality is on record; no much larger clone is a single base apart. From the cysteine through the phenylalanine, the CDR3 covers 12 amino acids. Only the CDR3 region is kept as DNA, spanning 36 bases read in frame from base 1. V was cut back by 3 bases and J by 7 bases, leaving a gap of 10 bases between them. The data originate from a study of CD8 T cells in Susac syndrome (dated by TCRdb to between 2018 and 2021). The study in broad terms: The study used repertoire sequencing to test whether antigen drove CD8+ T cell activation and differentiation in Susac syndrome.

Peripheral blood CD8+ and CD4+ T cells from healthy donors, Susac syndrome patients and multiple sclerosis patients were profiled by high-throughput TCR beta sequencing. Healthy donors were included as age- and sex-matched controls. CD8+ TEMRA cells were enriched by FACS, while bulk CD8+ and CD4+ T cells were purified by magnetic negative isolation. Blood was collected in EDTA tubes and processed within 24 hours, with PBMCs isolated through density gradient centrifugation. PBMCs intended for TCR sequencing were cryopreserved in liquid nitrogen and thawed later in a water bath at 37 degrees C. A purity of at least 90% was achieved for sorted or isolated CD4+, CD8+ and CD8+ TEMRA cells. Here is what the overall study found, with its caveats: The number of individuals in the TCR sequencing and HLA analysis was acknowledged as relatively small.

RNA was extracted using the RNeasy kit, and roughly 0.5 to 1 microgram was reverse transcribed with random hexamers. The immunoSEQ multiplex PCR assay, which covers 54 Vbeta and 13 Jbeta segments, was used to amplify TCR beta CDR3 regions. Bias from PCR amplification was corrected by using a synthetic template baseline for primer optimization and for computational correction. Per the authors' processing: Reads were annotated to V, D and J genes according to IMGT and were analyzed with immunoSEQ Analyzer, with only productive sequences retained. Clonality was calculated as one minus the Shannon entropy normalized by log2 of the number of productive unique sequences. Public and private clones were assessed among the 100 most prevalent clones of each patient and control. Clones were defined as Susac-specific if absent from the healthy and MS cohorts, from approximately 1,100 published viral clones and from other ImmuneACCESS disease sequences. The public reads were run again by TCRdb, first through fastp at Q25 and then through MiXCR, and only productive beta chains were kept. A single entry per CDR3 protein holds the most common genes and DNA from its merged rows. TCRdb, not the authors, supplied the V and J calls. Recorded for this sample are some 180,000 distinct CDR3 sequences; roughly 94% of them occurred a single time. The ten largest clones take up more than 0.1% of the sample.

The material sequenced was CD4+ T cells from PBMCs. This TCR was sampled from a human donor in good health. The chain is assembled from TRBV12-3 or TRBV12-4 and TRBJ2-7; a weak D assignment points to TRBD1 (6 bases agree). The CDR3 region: CASSFNRGEQYF. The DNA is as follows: TGTGCCAGCAGTTTCAATAGGGGGGAGCAGTACTTC.